These T cell receptor beta chains were read from a single sample in a study of cytomegalovirus exposure and HLA in healthy donors. TCRdb's copy holds only in-frame clones and misses some; the assay was immunoSEQ multiplex PCR. Among some 100,000 clones, 81% were seen once, and the ten largest hold around 2.2%. Sequenced material: PBMCs. These receptors all stem from a woman aged 25-40 years in good health and CMV-seronegative. The CDR3 runs from the conserved cysteine through the conserved F or W. Each record gives: V gene, J gene, D gene, clone size, CDR3 DNA, CDR3 protein. The D gene is left open where the match is weak. Size tells how often a clone was seen (once, few, many) or the class of an expanded clone, and some rows leave it out.

TRBV28	TRBJ2-5	-	-	TGTGCCAGCAGTTTAGCGGGGAGACAAGAGACCCAGTACTTC	CASSLAGRQETQYF
TRBV27	TRBJ2-1	-	-	TGTGCCAGCAACCTCAACCGGGGGAACCACAATGAGCAGTTCTTC	CASNLNRGNHNEQFF
TRBV6-5	TRBJ1-2	TRBD1	-	TGTGCCAGCAGGTCCGCCGGGACAGGGGGCAGAGGCTACACCTTC	CASRSAGTGGRGYTF
TRBV15	TRBJ1-4	-	-	TGTGCCACCAGCAGAGATCTGGTACTTACTAATGAAAAACTGTTTTTT	CATSRDLVLTNEKLFF
TRBV28	TRBJ1-5	TRBD1	-	TGTGCCAGCAGGGAGACAGGGGGTGATCAGCCCCAGCATTTT	CASRETGGDQPQHF
TRBV9	TRBJ2-2	TRBD2	-	TGTGCCAGCAGCGTACGGGAGGGATGGTCCGGGGAGCTGTTTTTT	CASSVREGWSGELFF
TRBV18	TRBJ1-2	TRBD1	-	TGTGCCAGCTCACCACCGGGACAGGGTTCTGTGGATGGCTACACCTTC	CASSPPGQGSVDGYTF
TRBV4-2	TRBJ2-7	-	-	TGTGCCAGCAGCCAAGAAAGGGAGCGGCGGCAGTACTTC	CASSQERERRQYF
TRBV5-1	TRBJ2-5	TRBD1	once	TGCGCCAGCAGCTTGAATCCAGGGGGTGAGACCCAGTACTTC	CASSLNPGGETQYF
TRBV7-2	TRBJ2-7	TRBD2	-	TGTGCCAGCAGCTTAGCTTTTAGCGGGAGATCCGAGCAGTACTTC	CASSLAFSGRSEQYF
TRBV6-5	TRBJ2-7	TRBD2	-	TGTGCCAGCAGCCCTGGACTAGCGGCCTACGAGCAGTACTTC	CASSPGLAAYEQYF
TRBV4-1	TRBJ1-1	-	once	TGCGCCAGCAGCCAAGGGGAGGGCAGGGGACGGTCTAACACTGAAGCTTTCTTT	CASSQGEGRGRSNTEAFF
TRBV2	TRBJ2-1	TRBD2	-	TGTGCCAGCAGGCGACTAGCGGCAATGGATGAGCAGTTCTTC	CASRRLAAMDEQFF
TRBV11-2	TRBJ2-3	-	-	TGTGCCAGCAGCTTACTTGGGGGCGGCACAGATACGCAGTATTTT	CASSLLGGGTDTQYF
TRBV27	TRBJ1-2	TRBD1	few	TGTGCCAGCAGCTCGCCCGGGACAGGCTATGGCTACACCTTC	CASSSPGTGYGYTF
TRBV11-3	TRBJ2-7	-	-	TGCGCCAGCAGCTTAGGAGGCTTTACACGCTCCTACGAGCAGTACTTC	CASSLGGFTRSYEQYF
TRBV7-9	TRBJ2-1	-	-	TGTGCCAGCAGCTTGAGCGACGGGAACTCCTACAATGAGCAGTTCTTC	CASSLSDGNSYNEQFF
TRBV7-2	TRBJ2-2	-	-	TGTGCCAGCAGCCGTAGCGGCCCGAACACCGGGGAGCTGTTTTTT	CASSRSGPNTGELFF
TRBV29-1	TRBJ1-3	-	-	TGCAGCGTATCCCGGGACTTGGGAAACACCATATATTTT	CSVSRDLGNTIYF
TRBV5-6	TRBJ2-5	TRBD1	once	TGTGCCAGCAGCGCCCGACAGGGCTTGGAGACCCAGTACTTC	CASSARQGLETQYF
TRBV6-5	TRBJ1-2	TRBD1	-	TGTGCCAGCAGTGCGCCAACAGGGGGTAGTGTAGGCTACACCTTC	CASSAPTGGSVGYTF
TRBV5-4	TRBJ1-2	-	-	TGTGCCAGCAGCTCTCTAAACTCACATGGCTACACCTTC	CASSSLNSHGYTF
TRBV5-1	TRBJ2-5	-	-	TGCGCCAGCAGCTCGGGAGTACAAGAGACCCAGTACTTC	CASSSGVQETQYF
TRBV5-1	TRBJ2-7	TRBD2	-	TGCGCCAGCAGCTTGGATAGCGGGGGCTCCTACGAGCAGTACTTC	CASSLDSGGSYEQYF
TRBV10-2	TRBJ2-3	TRBD2	-	TGCGCCAGCAGTGAGTCGTTCAGCGGGAAGCCAGATACGCAGTATTTT	CASSESFSGKPDTQYF
TRBV7-2	TRBJ2-7	TRBD2	once	TGTGCCAGCAGCTCCAGGACTAGCGGGAAGACCTACGAGCAGTACTTC	CASSSRTSGKTYEQYF
TRBV6-1	TRBJ2-7	-	-	TGTGCCAGCAGTGAAAACACAGGGTTAACCTACGAGCAGTACTTC	CASSENTGLTYEQYF
TRBV28	TRBJ1-3	-	-	TGTGCCAGCAGTTTCGAGATTACCTCTGGAAACACCATATATTTT	CASSFEITSGNTIYF
TRBV30	TRBJ2-3	-	-	TGTGCCTGGAGGGACTACCAAGAGTATACAGATACGCAGTATTTT	CAWRDYQEYTDTQYF
TRBV5-5	TRBJ2-7	-	-	TGTGCCAGCAGCTTGGTGGGACAAGGGGAGCGCGGGCAGTACTTC	CASSLVGQGERGQYF
TRBV6-5	TRBJ2-7	TRBD1	-	TGTGCCAGCAGTCCGGGACAGGGGTACTACGAGCAGTACTTC	CASSPGQGYYEQYF
TRBV27	TRBJ2-2	TRBD1	once	TGTGCCAGCACCCTAAGGCAGGGGGCAGGGGAGCTGTTTTTT	CASTLRQGAGELFF
TRBV7-9	TRBJ2-7	TRBD2	-	TGTGCCAGCAGCCAGGTGGCGGGGGGGGTGTTGGAGCAGTACTTC	CASSQVAGGVLEQYF
TRBV18	TRBJ1-2	TRBD1	-	TGTGCCAGCTCGCAGGGACAGAACTATGGCTACACCTTC	CASSQGQNYGYTF
TRBV30	TRBJ2-7	TRBD2	-	TGTGCCTGGAGTGCCGGGACTAGCGGGAGTGGGCAGTACTTC	CAWSAGTSGSGQYF
TRBV5-4	TRBJ2-7	TRBD2	-	TGTGCCAACTTCCGGGGGGGGAGTAGGTACGAGCAGTACTTC	CANFRGGSRYEQYF
TRBV5-5	TRBJ2-5	-	once	TGTGCCAGCAGCTTGGTGGCTCAAGAGACCCAGTACTTC	CASSLVAQETQYF
TRBV6-1	TRBJ1-1	-	-	TGTGCCAGCAGTCCCCGGAGAAGCTTGGGCACTGAAGCTTTCTTT	CASSPRRSLGTEAFF
TRBV7-9	TRBJ1-5	-	-	TGTGCCAGCAGCTTGGGGGGGAGTGATCAGCCCCAGCATTTT	CASSLGGSDQPQHF
TRBV4-1	TRBJ1-4	TRBD1	few	TGCGCCAGCAGCCAAGACGCCCAGGGGGCAACCGGTTTT	CASSQDAQGATGF
TRBV7-7	TRBJ2-1	TRBD2	-	TGTGCCAGCAGCCAACTAGCGGCCCAACCGAATGAGCAGTTCTTC	CASSQLAAQPNEQFF
TRBV28	TRBJ2-7	-	-	TGTGCCAGCAGTTTAAGTCTCACAGCCTCCTACGAGCAGTACTTC	CASSLSLTASYEQYF
TRBV7-2	TRBJ2-1	TRBD2	once	TGTGCCAGCAGCTTAGTGGGGGGTAGCGGGAGAGATGAGCAGTTCTTC	CASSLVGGSGRDEQFF
TRBV18	TRBJ2-7	TRBD1	-	TGTGCCAGCTCGGCCCCGGGACAGGGGACCTCCTACGAGCAGTACTTC	CASSAPGQGTSYEQYF
TRBV7-9	TRBJ2-7	-	-	TGTGCCAGCAGCGTGGTCCTATACGAGCAGTACTTC	CASSVVLYEQYF
TRBV6-5	TRBJ2-3	TRBD2	-	TGTGCCAGCAGCCCTGGACTAGCGGGCGCCGATACGCAGTATTTT	CASSPGLAGADTQYF
TRBV7-6	TRBJ2-5	TRBD2	-	TGTGCCAGCAGCTTAACCCCAGGACTAGCCCCTTGGGAGACCCAGTACTTC	CASSLTPGLAPWETQYF
TRBV29-1	TRBJ1-5	-	-	TGCAGCGTTGTTTCGACTGACAGCAATCAGCCCCAGCATTTT	CSVVSTDSNQPQHF
TRBV19	TRBJ2-7	TRBD2	-	TGTGCCAGTAGTCCGGGGGGGGCGGAGGACTACGAGCAGTACTTC	CASSPGGAEDYEQYF
TRBV2	TRBJ2-7	-	once	TGTGCCAGCAGTGTAGATCGGCAGGGGGGCGAGCAGTACTTC	CASSVDRQGGEQYF
TRBV13	TRBJ2-5	TRBD2	-	TGTGCCAGCAGCGGAGGGGGCTTTCTAGCGGGAGGGGAACAAGAGACCCAGTACTTC	CASSGGGFLAGGEQETQYF
TRBV21-1	TRBJ2-5	-	-	TGTGCCAGCAGCAAAGTTCCAGGACTAGCGGGAGCGGAGACCCAGTACTTC	CASSKVPGLAGAETQYF
TRBV27	TRBJ2-3	TRBD2	once	TGTGCCAGCAGTTTATCGGCGGGAGTGGATACGCAGTATTTT	CASSLSAGVDTQYF
TRBV28	TRBJ1-2	-	few	TGTGCCAGCAGTTTGAACAGGGACGGCTACACCTTC	CASSLNRDGYTF
TRBV6-5	TRBJ1-1	-	few	TGTGCCAGCAGTGCGACAGAAAACACTGAAGCTTTCTTT	CASSATENTEAFF
TRBV7-2	TRBJ2-7	-	-	TGTGCCAGCAGCTTAGGGGTAAGCCGGAGTGGCTACGAGCAGTACTTC	CASSLGVSRSGYEQYF
TRBV7-7	TRBJ2-2	-	-	TGTGCCAGCAGCCCCGACCGGGGGACCGGGGAGCTGTTTTTT	CASSPDRGTGELFF